This T cell receptor (beta chain) was recovered during a study of T cell changes during pregnancy in multiple sclerosis. With V trimmed by 7 bases and J by 0 bases, 8 bases remained unmatched. The CDR3 is 15 residues long. Germline assignment: CDR1 SNHLY and CDR2 FYNNEI. Clones were read by immunoSEQ multiplex PCR, and TCRdb kept only the in-frame ones, dropping some. This table has 60,000 to 75,000 clones, approximately 90% appearing once. The receptor's source is a female donor with multiple sclerosis, enrolled in a pregnancy study. The sequencing used peripheral blood, collected in the third trimester of pregnancy. V gene TRBV2 combines with J gene TRBJ2-5; 7 bases align to TRBD1. In DNA, the CDR3 is TGTGCCAGCAAGGGGGCAGGGGCGTACCAAGAGACCCAGTACTTC. Translating gives CASKGAGAYQETQYF.